This T cell receptor (beta chain) stems from a study of T cells in localized non-small cell lung cancer. Whole-study results and caveats: Heterogeneity within the tumor remains possible, as just one region underwent sequencing.

Germline CDR1 and CDR2: MNHEY and SVGAGI. The V and J ends lost 2 bases and 2 bases, in that order; junction bases with no gene match: 4. The CDR3 runs to 15 residues. Concerning this clone itself: The antigen is undetermined.

Sequencing used immunoSEQ multiplex PCR; TCRdb keeps in-frame clones, though not all of them. In the table there are around 48,000 clones, roughly 80% of which are singletons. The chain couples TRBV6-5 to TRBJ2-7; 9 bases line up with TRBD2. Sequencing was performed on peripheral blood, taken before any cancer treatment. This clonotype was sampled from a man aged 40 to 75 with stage I squamous cell lung carcinoma. The CDR3 DNA reads TGTGCCAGCAGTTACCAGCGGGGGGCCCCCTACGAGCAGTACTTC. It codes for CASSYQRGAPYEQYF.